Listed below are T cell receptor beta chains from one sample, sequenced in a study of vaccination effects on CD4 cells after COVID-19. Profiled with immunoSEQ multiplex PCR; TCRdb holds only in-frame clones, not every one. The table shows about 41,000 clones, with around 77% occurring only once. No cognate antigen is known for these TCRs. This material consisted of CD4+ T cells from PBMCs cultured with HCoV-NL63 spike peptides, taken before COVID-19 vaccination. These receptors were taken from a human donor who received a COVID-19 vaccine. Both conserved end residues are part of each CDR3. Each record gives: D gene, clone size, V gene, CDR3 length, J gene, CDR3 protein, CDR3 DNA. The D gene is left open where the match is weak. Not every row has a clone size; where given, it reads once, few, many or a size class.

d_call: .; clone_size: once; v_call: TRBV5-1; cdr3_length: 12; j_call: TRBJ1-2; cdr3_aa: CASSLNRDGYTF; cdr3_nt: TGCGCCAGCAGCCTTAACAGGGATGGCTACACCTTC
d_call: .; clone_size: .; v_call: TRBV30; cdr3_length: 12; j_call: TRBJ1-2; cdr3_aa: CAWRKFPDGYTF; cdr3_nt: TGTGCCTGGAGAAAATTCCCTGATGGCTACACCTTC
d_call: .; clone_size: .; v_call: TRBV11-3; cdr3_length: 15; j_call: TRBJ2-2; cdr3_aa: CASSLSGLGTGELFF; cdr3_nt: TGTGCCAGCAGCTTATCGGGACTCGGCACCGGGGAGCTGTTTTTT
d_call: .; clone_size: .; v_call: TRBV7-9; cdr3_length: 15; j_call: TRBJ2-2; cdr3_aa: CASSYQGLNTGELFF; cdr3_nt: TGTGCCAGCAGCTACCAGGGACTGAACACCGGGGAGCTGTTTTTT
d_call: TRBD1; clone_size: once; v_call: TRBV27; cdr3_length: 18; j_call: TRBJ1-2; cdr3_aa: CASSSLGTGGFPNYGYTF; cdr3_nt: TGTGCCAGCAGTTCCCTCGGAACAGGGGGCTTCCCTAACTATGGCTACACCTTC
d_call: .; clone_size: .; v_call: TRBV28; cdr3_length: 12; j_call: TRBJ1-2; cdr3_aa: CASSLSRYGYTF; cdr3_nt: TGTGCCAGCAGTTTATCTCGATATGGCTACACCTTC
d_call: .; clone_size: .; v_call: TRBV5-1; cdr3_length: 17; j_call: TRBJ1-5; cdr3_aa: CASSQSPVGRERQPQHF; cdr3_nt: TGCGCCAGCAGTCAATCACCAGTAGGGAGAGAGCGGCAGCCCCAGCATTTT
d_call: TRBD1; clone_size: few; v_call: TRBV12-3/TRBV12-4; cdr3_length: 13; j_call: TRBJ1-1; cdr3_aa: CASRYRGGTEAFF; cdr3_nt: TGTGCCAGCAGATACAGGGGCGGCACTGAAGCTTTCTTT
d_call: .; clone_size: .; v_call: TRBV19; cdr3_length: 13; j_call: TRBJ1-4; cdr3_aa: CASSRDANEKLFF; cdr3_nt: TGTGCCAGTAGTAGGGACGCTAATGAAAAACTGTTTTTT
d_call: .; clone_size: .; v_call: TRBV4-1; cdr3_length: 15; j_call: TRBJ1-2; cdr3_aa: CASSPPGRTNYGYTF; cdr3_nt: TGCGCCAGCAGCCCTCCGGGAAGGACCAACTATGGCTACACCTTC
d_call: .; clone_size: once; v_call: TRBV29-1; cdr3_length: 13; j_call: TRBJ1-1; cdr3_aa: CSVQQQGDTEAFF; cdr3_nt: TGCAGCGTCCAACAACAGGGAGACACTGAAGCTTTCTTT
d_call: TRBD2; clone_size: few; v_call: TRBV3-1/TRBV3-2; cdr3_length: 14; j_call: TRBJ2-1; cdr3_aa: CASSDRLAGGGQFF; cdr3_nt: TGTGCCAGCAGCGACCGACTAGCGGGGGGCGGGCAGTTCTTC
d_call: .; clone_size: .; v_call: TRBV6-1; cdr3_length: 16; j_call: TRBJ2-3; cdr3_aa: CASSEVGAPRGNTQYF; cdr3_nt: TGTGCCAGCAGTGAAGTAGGAGCCCCCCGAGGAAATACGCAGTATTTT
d_call: TRBD1; clone_size: .; v_call: TRBV28; cdr3_length: 15; j_call: TRBJ1-2; cdr3_aa: CASSFGTGALYGYTF; cdr3_nt: TGTGCCAGCAGTTTCGGGACAGGAGCCCTCTATGGCTACACCTTC
d_call: .; clone_size: .; v_call: TRBV21-1; cdr3_length: 13; j_call: TRBJ2-5; cdr3_aa: CASSPGEQETQYF; cdr3_nt: TGTGCCAGCTCCCCGGGGGAACAAGAGACCCAGTACTTC
d_call: .; clone_size: .; v_call: TRBV28; cdr3_length: 14; j_call: TRBJ2-1; cdr3_aa: CASTDSYSYNEQFF; cdr3_nt: TGTGCCAGCACGGACAGTTACTCCTACAATGAGCAGTTCTTC
d_call: TRBD1; clone_size: .; v_call: TRBV28; cdr3_length: 13; j_call: TRBJ1-2; cdr3_aa: CASTQTGDYGYTF; cdr3_nt: TGTGCCAGCACACAGACAGGGGACTATGGCTACACCTTC
d_call: .; clone_size: .; v_call: TRBV7-2; cdr3_length: 11; j_call: TRBJ1-1; cdr3_aa: CASSSSAEAFF; cdr3_nt: TGTGCCAGCAGCTCCTCCGCTGAAGCTTTCTTT
d_call: .; clone_size: .; v_call: TRBV20-1; cdr3_length: 14; j_call: TRBJ1-6; cdr3_aa: CSASFSVTNSPLHF; cdr3_nt: TGCAGTGCTAGTTTCTCTGTTACTAATTCACCCCTCCACTTT
d_call: TRBD2; clone_size: few; v_call: TRBV7-2; cdr3_length: 15; j_call: TRBJ2-3; cdr3_aa: CASSLSRGGTDTQYF; cdr3_nt: TGTGCCAGCAGCTTATCGCGGGGGGGCACAGATACGCAGTATTTT
d_call: .; clone_size: .; v_call: TRBV30; cdr3_length: 14; j_call: TRBJ1-1; cdr3_aa: CAWSTWAANTEAFF; cdr3_nt: TGTGCCTGGAGTACCTGGGCAGCGAACACTGAAGCTTTCTTT
d_call: TRBD1; clone_size: .; v_call: TRBV18; cdr3_length: 12; j_call: TRBJ1-2; cdr3_aa: CASNRGDNGYTF; cdr3_nt: TGTGCCAGCAACAGGGGGGACAATGGCTACACCTTC
d_call: .; clone_size: .; v_call: TRBV2; cdr3_length: 14; j_call: TRBJ2-5; cdr3_aa: CASRSEDLEETQYF; cdr3_nt: TGTGCCAGCAGGAGTGAGGACCTCGAGGAGACCCAGTACTTC
d_call: .; clone_size: .; v_call: TRBV11-3; cdr3_length: 12; j_call: TRBJ2-5; cdr3_aa: CASSLGAETQYF; cdr3_nt: TGTGCCAGCAGCTTGGGAGCCGAGACCCAGTACTTC
d_call: .; clone_size: .; v_call: TRBV5-1; cdr3_length: 15; j_call: TRBJ1-1; cdr3_aa: CASSLVPGYDTEAFF; cdr3_nt: TGCGCCAGCAGCTTGGTTCCCGGGTATGACACTGAAGCTTTCTTT
d_call: .; clone_size: .; v_call: TRBV5-1; cdr3_length: 15; j_call: TRBJ1-3; cdr3_aa: CASSLEQGGGNTIYF; cdr3_nt: TGCGCCAGCAGCCTCGAACAGGGTGGCGGAAACACCATATATTTT
d_call: .; clone_size: .; v_call: TRBV3-1/TRBV3-2; cdr3_length: 17; j_call: TRBJ2-4; cdr3_aa: CASSHEGDSLAKNIQYF; cdr3_nt: TGTGCCAGCAGCCACGAAGGAGATTCTCTAGCCAAAAACATTCAGTACTTC
d_call: .; clone_size: .; v_call: TRBV9; cdr3_length: 15; j_call: TRBJ1-1; cdr3_aa: CASSVLPELNTEAFF; cdr3_nt: TGTGCCAGCAGCGTACTCCCCGAACTGAACACTGAAGCTTTCTTT
d_call: TRBD1; clone_size: .; v_call: TRBV27; cdr3_length: 15; j_call: TRBJ1-6; cdr3_aa: CASSRTGVYNSPLHF; cdr3_nt: TGTGCCAGCAGTCGGACAGGTGTTTATAATTCACCCCTCCACTTT
d_call: TRBD1; clone_size: few; v_call: TRBV9; cdr3_length: 17; j_call: TRBJ2-1; cdr3_aa: CASSARGGTGGGGEQFF; cdr3_nt: TGTGCCAGCAGCGCAAGGGGGGGGACAGGGGGAGGAGGTGAGCAGTTCTTC
d_call: .; clone_size: .; v_call: TRBV7-9; cdr3_length: 13; j_call: TRBJ1-2; cdr3_aa: CASSLDTNYGYTF; cdr3_nt: TGTGCCAGCAGCCTTGACACGAACTATGGCTACACCTTC
d_call: TRBD2; clone_size: .; v_call: TRBV2; cdr3_length: 14; j_call: TRBJ2-5; cdr3_aa: CASSGSSGGPAQYF; cdr3_nt: TGTGCCAGCAGTGGATCAAGCGGGGGTCCCGCTCAGTACTTC
d_call: TRBD1; clone_size: few; v_call: TRBV30; cdr3_length: 13; j_call: TRBJ1-2; cdr3_aa: CAWSLGQGYGYTF; cdr3_nt: TGTGCCTGGAGCCTCGGACAGGGCTATGGCTACACCTTC
d_call: TRBD2; clone_size: few; v_call: TRBV5-8; cdr3_length: 16; j_call: TRBJ2-1; cdr3_aa: CASPVLGTSGPNEQFF; cdr3_nt: TGTGCCAGCCCCGTCCTCGGGACTAGCGGACCCAATGAGCAGTTCTTC
d_call: .; clone_size: few; v_call: TRBV5-1; cdr3_length: 15; j_call: TRBJ2-3; cdr3_aa: CASSPSDPSTDTQYF; cdr3_nt: TGCGCCAGCAGCCCGTCCGACCCCAGCACAGATACGCAGTATTTT
d_call: TRBD2; clone_size: .; v_call: TRBV7-2; cdr3_length: 15; j_call: TRBJ2-3; cdr3_aa: CASSFVGLASDTQYF; cdr3_nt: TGTGCCAGCAGCTTTGTGGGACTAGCATCAGATACGCAGTATTTT
d_call: .; clone_size: .; v_call: TRBV6-1; cdr3_length: 17; j_call: TRBJ1-5; cdr3_aa: CASSELGGASIGQPQHF; cdr3_nt: TGTGCCAGCAGTGAACTCGGCGGGGCATCGATCGGTCAGCCCCAGCATTTT
d_call: TRBD1; clone_size: .; v_call: TRBV4-1; cdr3_length: 15; j_call: TRBJ1-5; cdr3_aa: CASSHGQGGNQPQHF; cdr3_nt: TGCGCCAGCAGCCACGGACAGGGGGGCAATCAGCCCCAGCATTTT
d_call: TRBD1; clone_size: .; v_call: TRBV9; cdr3_length: 15; j_call: TRBJ1-6; cdr3_aa: CASSVYRGNNSPLHF; cdr3_nt: TGTGCCAGCAGCGTTTACAGGGGGAATAATTCACCCCTCCACTTT
d_call: TRBD1; clone_size: .; v_call: TRBV11-2; cdr3_length: 14; j_call: TRBJ1-2; cdr3_aa: CASSLSLTGGGYTF; cdr3_nt: TGTGCCAGCAGCTTATCGCTAACAGGGGGTGGCTACACCTTC
d_call: TRBD1; clone_size: .; v_call: TRBV2; cdr3_length: 16; j_call: TRBJ1-2; cdr3_aa: CASSELTGTAGYGYTF; cdr3_nt: TGTGCCAGCAGTGAACTCACGGGGACAGCTGGCTATGGCTACACCTTC
d_call: TRBD1; clone_size: .; v_call: TRBV3-1/TRBV3-2; cdr3_length: 16; j_call: TRBJ1-1; cdr3_aa: CASSYQPGQGWTEAFF; cdr3_nt: TGTGCCAGCAGCTACCAACCGGGACAGGGATGGACTGAAGCTTTCTTT
d_call: TRBD2; clone_size: .; v_call: TRBV5-1; cdr3_length: 16; j_call: TRBJ2-3; cdr3_aa: CASRQSSGGPTDTQYF; cdr3_nt: TGCGCCAGCAGGCAATCTAGCGGGGGACCCACAGATACGCAGTATTTT
d_call: .; clone_size: .; v_call: TRBV7-9; cdr3_length: 18; j_call: TRBJ2-6; cdr3_aa: CASSVGGVGLSGANVLTF; cdr3_nt: TGTGCCAGCAGCGTTGGCGGAGTTGGGCTCTCTGGGGCCAACGTCCTGACTTTC
d_call: TRBD1; clone_size: .; v_call: TRBV3-1/TRBV3-2; cdr3_length: 16; j_call: TRBJ2-5; cdr3_aa: CASSQDLTGEGQTQYF; cdr3_nt: TGTGCCAGCAGCCAAGATTTGACAGGGGAAGGGCAGACCCAGTACTTC